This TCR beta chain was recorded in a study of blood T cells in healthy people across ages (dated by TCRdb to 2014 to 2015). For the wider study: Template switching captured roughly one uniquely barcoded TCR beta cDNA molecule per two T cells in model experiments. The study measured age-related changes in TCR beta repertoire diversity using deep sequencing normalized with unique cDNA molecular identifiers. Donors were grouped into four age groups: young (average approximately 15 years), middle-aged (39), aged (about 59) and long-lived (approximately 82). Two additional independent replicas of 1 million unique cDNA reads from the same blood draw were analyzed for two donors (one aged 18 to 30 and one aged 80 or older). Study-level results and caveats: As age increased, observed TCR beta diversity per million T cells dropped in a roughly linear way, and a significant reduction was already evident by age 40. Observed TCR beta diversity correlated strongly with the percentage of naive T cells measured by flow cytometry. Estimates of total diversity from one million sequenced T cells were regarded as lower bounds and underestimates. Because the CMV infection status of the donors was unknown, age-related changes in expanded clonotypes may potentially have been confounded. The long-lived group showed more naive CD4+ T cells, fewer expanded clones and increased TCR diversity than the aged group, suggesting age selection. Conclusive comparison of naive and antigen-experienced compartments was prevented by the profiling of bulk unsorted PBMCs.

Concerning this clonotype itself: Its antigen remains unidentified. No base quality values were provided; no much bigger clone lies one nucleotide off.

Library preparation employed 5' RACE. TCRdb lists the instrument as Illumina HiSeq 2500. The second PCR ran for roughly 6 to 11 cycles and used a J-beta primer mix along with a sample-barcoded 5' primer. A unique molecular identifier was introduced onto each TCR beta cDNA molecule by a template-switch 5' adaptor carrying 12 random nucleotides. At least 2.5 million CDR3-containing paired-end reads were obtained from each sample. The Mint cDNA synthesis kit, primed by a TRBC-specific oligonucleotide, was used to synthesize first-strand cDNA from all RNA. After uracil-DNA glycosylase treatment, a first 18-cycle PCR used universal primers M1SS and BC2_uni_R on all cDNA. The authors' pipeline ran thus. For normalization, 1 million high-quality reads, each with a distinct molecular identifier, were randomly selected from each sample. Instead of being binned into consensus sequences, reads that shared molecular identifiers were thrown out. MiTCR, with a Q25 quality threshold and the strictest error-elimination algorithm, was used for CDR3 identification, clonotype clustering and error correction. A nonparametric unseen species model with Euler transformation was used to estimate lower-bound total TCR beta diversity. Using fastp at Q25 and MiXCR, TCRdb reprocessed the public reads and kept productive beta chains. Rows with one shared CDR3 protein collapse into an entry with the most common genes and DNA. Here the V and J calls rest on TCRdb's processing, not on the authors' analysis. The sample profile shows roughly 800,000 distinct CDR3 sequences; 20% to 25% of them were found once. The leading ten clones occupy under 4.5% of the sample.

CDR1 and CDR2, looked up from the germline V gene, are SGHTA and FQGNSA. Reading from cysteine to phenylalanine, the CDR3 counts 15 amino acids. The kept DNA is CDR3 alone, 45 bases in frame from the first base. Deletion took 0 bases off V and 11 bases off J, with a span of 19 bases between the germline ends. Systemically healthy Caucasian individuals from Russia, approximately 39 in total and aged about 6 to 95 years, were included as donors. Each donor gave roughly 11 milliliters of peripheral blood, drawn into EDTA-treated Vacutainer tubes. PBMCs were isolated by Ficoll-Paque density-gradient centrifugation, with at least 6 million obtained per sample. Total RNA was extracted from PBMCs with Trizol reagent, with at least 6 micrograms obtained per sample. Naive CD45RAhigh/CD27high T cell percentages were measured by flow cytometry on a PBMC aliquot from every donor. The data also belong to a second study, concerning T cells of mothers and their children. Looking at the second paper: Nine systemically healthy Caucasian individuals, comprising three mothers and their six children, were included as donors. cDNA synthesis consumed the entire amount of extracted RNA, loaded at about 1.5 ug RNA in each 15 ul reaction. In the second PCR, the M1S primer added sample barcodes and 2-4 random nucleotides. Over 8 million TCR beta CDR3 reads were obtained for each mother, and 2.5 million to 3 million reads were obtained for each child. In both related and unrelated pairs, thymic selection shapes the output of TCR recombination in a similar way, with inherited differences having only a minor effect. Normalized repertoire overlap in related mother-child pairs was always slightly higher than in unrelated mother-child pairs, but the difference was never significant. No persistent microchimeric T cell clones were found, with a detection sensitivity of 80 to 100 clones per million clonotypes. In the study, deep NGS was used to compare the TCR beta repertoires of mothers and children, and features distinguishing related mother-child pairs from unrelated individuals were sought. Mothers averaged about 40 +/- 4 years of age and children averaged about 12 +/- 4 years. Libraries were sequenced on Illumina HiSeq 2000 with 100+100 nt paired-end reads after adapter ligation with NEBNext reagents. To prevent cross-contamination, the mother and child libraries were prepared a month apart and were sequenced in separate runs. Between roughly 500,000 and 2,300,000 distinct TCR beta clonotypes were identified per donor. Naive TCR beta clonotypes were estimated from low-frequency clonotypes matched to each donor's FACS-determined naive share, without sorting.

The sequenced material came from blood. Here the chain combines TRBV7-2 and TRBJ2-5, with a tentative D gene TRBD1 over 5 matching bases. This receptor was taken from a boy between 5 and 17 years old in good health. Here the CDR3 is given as CASSLAARATYVQYF. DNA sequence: TGTGCCAGCAGCTTAGCGGCCAGGGCCACCTACGTGCAGTACTTC. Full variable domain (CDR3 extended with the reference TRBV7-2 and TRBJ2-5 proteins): GAGVSQSPSNKVTEKGKDVELRCDPISGHTALYWYRQSLGQGLEFLIYFQGNSAPDKSGLPSDRFSAERTGGSVSTLTIQRTQQEDSAVYLCASSLAARATYVQYFGPGTRLLVL.